This is a list of T cell receptor beta chains from one sample in a study of blood T cell repertoires in COVID-19. The method was immunoSEQ multiplex PCR; TCRdb's version includes in-frame clones alone and lacks a portion of them. Of about 200,000 clones in the sample, roughly 78% were seen once. Material for sequencing was peripheral blood. These receptors all stem from an elderly woman with active or convalescent COVID-19. Each CDR3 is given with its conserved first and last residue. D genes are given only for firm matches. Clone size is stated in some rows and not others, as once, few, many or a class when expanded.

V: TRBV5-1; size: -; J: TRBJ2-3; length: 16; D: TRBD1; DNA: TGCGCCAGCAGCTTGGAATTGGGACAGGGGACAGATACGCAGTATTTT; CDR3: CASSLELGQGTDTQYF
V: TRBV15; size: -; J: TRBJ1-3; length: 17; D: -; DNA: TGTGCCACCAGCCACGAGGCATCGGGGATCTCTGGAAACACCATATATTTT; CDR3: CATSHEASGISGNTIYF
V: TRBV28; size: -; J: TRBJ1-3; length: 16; D: -; DNA: TGTGCCAGCACCCGCCGTAGACATATCTCTGGAAACACCATATATTTT; CDR3: CASTRRRHISGNTIYF
V: TRBV3-1/TRBV3-2; size: -; J: TRBJ1-1; length: 13; D: -; DNA: TGTGCCAGCAGCCAAGGGGCGGGGGTTGAAGCTTTCTTT; CDR3: CASSQGAGVEAFF
V: TRBV5-4; size: -; J: TRBJ1-1; length: 12; D: -; DNA: TGTGCCAGCAGCTTCACAGGTTATGAAGCTTTCTTT; CDR3: CASSFTGYEAFF
V: TRBV4-2; size: -; J: TRBJ2-5; length: 14; D: -; DNA: TGTGCCAGCAGCCAAGCGGACATAAAAGAGACCCAGTACTTC; CDR3: CASSQADIKETQYF
V: TRBV14; size: -; J: TRBJ1-1; length: 14; D: TRBD1; DNA: TGTGCCAGCAGCCCTTTTCGTCAGGGGGCTGAAGCTTTCTTT; CDR3: CASSPFRQGAEAFF
V: TRBV7-2; size: -; J: TRBJ2-7; length: 15; D: TRBD2; DNA: TGTGCCAGCAGCGCCCAAGGGCTAGCGGGAATCGAGCAGTACTTC; CDR3: CASSAQGLAGIEQYF
V: TRBV10-1; size: few; J: TRBJ2-2; length: 16; D: -; DNA: TGCGCCAGCAGCGGAGGACCGACAACGAACACCGGGGAGCTGTTTTTT; CDR3: CASSGGPTTNTGELFF
V: TRBV5-1; size: -; J: TRBJ2-5; length: 15; D: TRBD1; DNA: TGCGCCAGCAGCTTGGCCGGGACAGGGCGTGGGGCCCAGTACTTC; CDR3: CASSLAGTGRGAQYF
V: TRBV28; size: many; J: TRBJ1-5; length: 14; D: -; DNA: TGTGCCATCCGGGCCCCGAGGGGCAATCAGCCCCAGCATTTT; CDR3: CAIRAPRGNQPQHF
V: TRBV2; size: -; J: TRBJ1-2; length: 16; D: TRBD1; DNA: TGTGCCACGGAATCGGACAGGGGGCTAAGGCATGGTGGCTACACCTTC; CDR3: CATESDRGLRHGGYTF
V: TRBV5-1; size: -; J: TRBJ1-1; length: 14; D: -; DNA: TGCGCCAGCAGCTCATCCGGACAGAACACTGAAGCTTTCTTT; CDR3: CASSSSGQNTEAFF
V: TRBV6-5; size: -; J: TRBJ2-7; length: 14; D: TRBD2; DNA: TGTGCCAGCAAGAATAGCGGGGGGCGGGACGAGCAGTACTTC; CDR3: CASKNSGGRDEQYF
V: TRBV28; size: few; J: TRBJ1-1; length: 13; D: -; DNA: TGTGCCAGCACAAGGACAGAGAACACTGAAGCTTTCTTT; CDR3: CASTRTENTEAFF
V: TRBV18; size: -; J: TRBJ2-2; length: 14; D: -; DNA: TGTGCCAGCTCAATGGACAGGAACACCGGGGAGCTGTTTTTT; CDR3: CASSMDRNTGELFF
V: TRBV28; size: -; J: TRBJ2-1; length: 18; D: -; DNA: TGTGCCAGCAGTTTATCCTTGGCAGGCAGAAACCCCTACAATGAGCAGTTCTTC; CDR3: CASSLSLAGRNPYNEQFF
V: TRBV6-5; size: -; J: TRBJ2-7; length: 15; D: TRBD2; DNA: TGTGCCAGCGGGGAGGGCCCAGGGACCCCCTACGAGCAGTACTTC; CDR3: CASGEGPGTPYEQYF
V: TRBV30; size: -; J: TRBJ1-2; length: 15; D: TRBD1; DNA: TGTGCCTGGAGCCAGTTAGGACAGGGGTTTAATGGCTACACCTTC; CDR3: CAWSQLGQGFNGYTF
V: TRBV10-3; size: -; J: TRBJ2-3; length: 13; D: TRBD2; DNA: TGTGCCACCGCGGGGGAGATCACAGATACGCAGTATTTT; CDR3: CATAGEITDTQYF
V: TRBV6-6; size: once; J: TRBJ1-1; length: 14; D: -; DNA: TGTGCCAGCAGTCACTCAATTATGAACACTGAAGCTTTCTTT; CDR3: CASSHSIMNTEAFF
V: TRBV9; size: -; J: TRBJ1-2; length: 14; D: TRBD1; DNA: TGTGCCAGCAGCGCCCAGACAGGGGACTATGGCTACACCTTC; CDR3: CASSAQTGDYGYTF
V: TRBV5-1; size: -; J: TRBJ2-5; length: 14; D: -; DNA: TGCGCCAGCAGCTTGGCACAGGCCCAAGAGACCCAGTACTTC; CDR3: CASSLAQAQETQYF
V: TRBV6-2/TRBV6-3; size: -; J: TRBJ1-5; length: 16; D: TRBD1; DNA: TGTGCCAGCAGTTACCCCCGGGACAGGGGCAATCAGCCCCAGCATTTT; CDR3: CASSYPRDRGNQPQHF
V: TRBV3-1/TRBV3-2; size: few; J: TRBJ1-6; length: 13; D: -; DNA: TGTGCCAGCAGGGAGCTCAGGGATTCACCCCTCCACTTT; CDR3: CASRELRDSPLHF
V: TRBV9; size: once; J: TRBJ1-6; length: 15; D: -; DNA: TGTGCCAGCAGCCCACATCCGGTAGGGGGTTCACCCCTCCACTTT; CDR3: CASSPHPVGGSPLHF
V: TRBV10-3; size: -; J: TRBJ1-5; length: 15; D: -; DNA: TGTGCCATCAGGGCCCAGGGTAGGGGTAGTCAGCCCCAGCATTTT; CDR3: CAIRAQGRGSQPQHF
V: TRBV9; size: -; J: TRBJ1-3; length: 15; D: -; DNA: TGTGCCAGCAGCGTAGATTCGAGCTCTGGAAACACCATATATTTT; CDR3: CASSVDSSSGNTIYF
V: TRBV10-3; size: -; J: TRBJ2-3; length: 17; D: TRBD2; DNA: TGTGCCATCATCCCTATAAGAGCGGGGGGGGGTCAAGATACGCAGTATTTT; CDR3: CAIIPIRAGGGQDTQYF